This passage covers 9 T cell receptor beta chains from one sample sequenced in a study of blood T cell repertoires in COVID-19. Only in-frame clones appear in the TCRdb table, and some are missing; sequencing was by immunoSEQ multiplex PCR. This table holds about 310,000 clones, about 90% found once. Sequenced sample: peripheral blood. The source is a man in his late teens or twenties with active or convalescent COVID-19.

The chain is built from TRBV27 and TRBJ2-5; D may be TRBD2 (5 bases). The CDR3 has 13 residues. CDR1 and CDR2 from the germline V gene are MNHEY and SMNVEV (reference sequence). V lost 3 bases, J lost 3 bases, and 8 bases lay in between. CDR3 protein: CASSLAEEETQYF. CDR3 coding DNA: TGTGCCAGCAGTTTGGCGGAGGAAGAGACCCAGTACTTC.

This clone came up once. The chain combines TRBV27 with TRBJ1-4; no clear D. Trimming removed 6 bases from V and 5 bases from J, with 13 bases in between. The CDR3 sequence is 14 residues long. CDR1 is MNHEY, CDR2 SMNVEV, per germline (reference sequence). Written as DNA, the CDR3 is TGTGCCAGCAGGTTTTTAGCCCCCAATGAAAAACTGTTTTTT. Amino acids: CASRFLAPNEKLFF.

This clone was detected once. The chain has TRBV15 and TRBJ2-7; TRBD1 matches at 8 bases. CDR3 length: 17 residues. The J segment lost 7 bases and the V segment lost 4 bases, leaving 18 bases of the junction unmatched. Germline-derived CDR1 and CDR2 are LNHNV and YYDKDF (reference sequence). CDR3 bases: TGTGCCACCAGCACATCGCGGTGGGGACAGGACCGAGAAGAGCAGTACTTC. Its translation: CATSTSRWGQDREEQYF.

The chain recombines TRBV6-5 with TRBJ2-5, with 13 bases identical to TRBD2. CDR1 is MNHEY and CDR2 is SVGAGI in the germline V gene. This CDR3 comprises 15 residues. V trimming: 4 bases; J trimming: 3 bases; junction bases outside the gene matches: 2. CDR3 region: CASSFGLAGEETQYF. The CDR3 DNA is TGTGCCAGCAGTTTCGGACTAGCGGGAGAAGAGACCCAGTACTTC.

The chain has TRBV24-1 and TRBJ2-2; D possibly corresponds to TRBD2 (5 bases). The CDR3 loop spans 16 amino acids. Trimming pared 4 bases from V and 0 bases from J, leaving 11 bases between. Per the germline V gene, CDR1 is KGHDR and CDR2 is SFDVKD. In DNA, the CDR3 is TGTGCCACCAGTGACCCGGGATCAGCGAACACCGGGGAGCTGTTTTTT. Translating it yields CATSDPGSANTGELFF.

This chain links TRBV2 with TRBJ1-1; 7 nucleotides agree with TRBD1. The germline CDR1 and CDR2 sequences are SNHLY and FYNNEI. The trim removed 5 bases at V and 3 bases at J, leaving 15 bases unmatched. This CDR3 is 17 amino acids long. The CDR3: CASSRGIPRGADTEAFF. The CDR3 bases are TGTGCCAGCAGTCGCGGGATCCCCAGGGGGGCGGACACTGAAGCTTTCTTT.

This clone is a singleton in its sample. The J gene is TRBJ1-2, the V gene TRBV27, with 7 positions matching TRBD1. The CDR3 totals 15 residues. CDR1 and CDR2 from the germline V gene are MNHEY and SMNVEV (reference sequence). Trimming at V came to 2 bases and at J to 8 bases, leaving 11 bases not matched to a gene. CDR3 sequence reads: CASSLMGQGGLGYTF. Here the CDR3 DNA reads TGTGCCAGCAGTTTAATGGGGCAGGGGGGCCTCGGCTACACCTTC.

The chain links TRBV28 to TRBJ1-1; 8 bases map to TRBD1. J was trimmed by 11 bases and V by 2 bases; bases with no gene match: 10. Germline CDR1 MDHEN, CDR2 SYDVKM. The CDR3 sequence is 14 residues long. CDR3 protein: CASSLLTQGARAFF. The CDR3 DNA follows: TGTGCCAGCAGTTTACTCACGCAGGGGGCGCGCGCTTTCTTT.

This chain uses TRBV6-1 with TRBJ1-2; D gene uncertain. Trimming took 2 bases from V and 5 from J, leaving 3 bases between them. The CDR3 loop spans 11 amino acids. Germline CDR1 MNHNS, CDR2 SASEGT. CDR3 loop: CASSERYGYTF. DNA for the CDR3: TGTGCCAGCAGTGAACGGTATGGCTACACCTTC.